A single sample is the source of the 27 T cell receptor beta chains below, sequenced in a study of blood T cell repertoires in COVID-19. Sequenced by immunoSEQ multiplex PCR; TCRdb stores in-frame clones only, minus some. This sample has about 260,000 clones, with roughly 90% found just once. Sequences were obtained from peripheral blood. The receptors originated from a man aged 25 to 45 with active or convalescent COVID-19.

The DNA of the CDR3 is TGTGCCAGCAGTTTTTTTAGCGGGGAAGCCCCCCCCTACAATGAGCAGTTCTTC. Its protein is CASSFFSGEAPPYNEQFF. V is TRBV27 and J is TRBJ2-1; 8 bases are shared with TRBD2. Germline trimming cut 3 bases from V and 2 bases from J; bases unmatched to any gene: 12. CDR3 length: 18 amino acids. Germline CDR1 reads MNHEY; CDR2 reads SMNVEV (reference sequence).

Concerning this clone itself: The same CDR3 is also encoded by other DNA sequences in this sample. This chain uses TRBV6-2 or TRBV6-3 with TRBJ2-7, with D uncertain. CDR3 length: 12 amino acids. The germline gives CDR1 MNHEY, CDR2 SVGEGT. Trimming shortened V by 3 bases and J by 4 bases, and 7 bases separated the two germline ends. CDR3 DNA sequence: TGTGCCAGCAGTTATCCCAGTTACGAGCAGTACTTC. This sequence encodes CASSYPSYEQYF.

This clone was recorded once. The chain carries TRBV6-6 and TRBJ1-1; D is perhaps TRBD1 (5 bases). Germline V gives CDR1 MNHNY, CDR2 SVGAGI (reference sequence). The CDR3 is 14 amino acids. The germline V and J ends were trimmed by 6 bases and 3 bases, with 14 bases remaining between them. CDR3 sequence (DNA): TGTGCCAGCAGATCCCAGGGAGGGGACACTGAAGCTTTCTTT. Its protein product is CASRSQGGDTEAFF.

This sequence joins TRBV7-2 and TRBJ1-4; no clear D gene. The germline CDR1 and CDR2 sequences are SGHTA and FQGNSA. The CDR3 spans 15 residues. Trimming shortened V by 3 bases and J by 2 bases, and 10 bases separated the two germline ends. CDR3 bases: TGTGCCAGCAGCTTGTCCGGGTTGACTAATGAAAAACTGTTTTTT. Encoded protein: CASSLSGLTNEKLFF.

The chain combines TRBV2 with TRBJ2-1, with 16 positions matching TRBD2. V was pared by 6 bases and J by 7 bases, with 3 bases of the junction left unmatched. Germline V lookup: CDR1 SNHLY, CDR2 FYNNEI. The CDR3 runs to 15 residues. CDR3 sequence: CASREGLAGGNEQFF. DNA for the CDR3: TGTGCCAGCAGAGAGGGACTAGCGGGGGGGAATGAGCAGTTCTTC.

This rearrangement joins TRBV5-1 to TRBJ1-2, with D possibly matching TRBD1 (5 bases). V was shortened by 0 bases and J by 2 bases, with 14 bases between the two germline ends. Germline values: CDR1 SGHRS, CDR2 YFSETQ. CDR3 size: 16 residues. The CDR3 spells CASSLDPGRGNYGYTF. CDR3 DNA: TGCGCCAGCAGCTTGGACCCAGGGCGTGGAAACTATGGCTACACCTTC.

This clone occurred once. The junction departs from the called germline gene at one end, perhaps through a read error. The chain uses TRBV9 and TRBJ2-3; 8 bases map to TRBD2. Germline V gene data show CDR1 as SGDLS and CDR2 as YYNGEE. This CDR3 has 13 residues. CDR3 sequence reads: CASSAGGDPQRGF. For the CDR3, the DNA is TGTGCCAGCAGCGCGGGAGGGGACCCACAACGCGGATTT.

The J gene is TRBJ1-1, the V gene TRBV7-6, with 9 bases lining up with TRBD1. The CDR3 totals 16 residues. With 2 bases clipped from V and 1 base from J, the junction kept 5 bases outside the gene matches. Germline V gives CDR1 SGHVS, CDR2 FNYEAQ. The CDR3 DNA follows: TGTGCCAGCAGCTTATCTCCGGGACAGGGGAACACTGAAGCTTTCTTT. The encoded protein is CASSLSPGQGNTEAFF. Full variable domain (outside the CDR3, taken from reference TRBV7-6 and TRBJ1-1): GAGVSQSPRYKVTKRGQDVALRCDPISGHVSLYWYRQALGQGPEFLTYFNYEAQQDKSGLPNDRFSAERPEGSISTLTIQRTEQRDSAMYRCASSLSPGQGNTEAFFGQGTRLTVV.

V usage is TRBV7-2 and J usage is TRBJ2-1; 9 nucleotides agree with TRBD1. After removal of 6 bases from V and 4 bases from J, the junction contained 7 bases not matched to a gene. Germline loops: CDR1 SGHTA, CDR2 FQGNSA. The CDR3 has 15 amino acids. DNA for the CDR3: TGTGCCAGCAGTCCCACAGGGGGCGATTACAATGAGCAGTTCTTC. Translation: CASSPTGGDYNEQFF. Full variable domain (missing parts from reference TRBV7-2 and TRBJ2-1): GAGVSQSPSNKVTEKGKDVELRCDPISGHTALYWYRQSLGQGLEFLIYFQGNSAPDKSGLPSDRFSAERTGGSVSTLTIQRTQQEDSAVYLCASSPTGGDYNEQFFGPGTRLTVL.

The chain carries TRBV19 and TRBJ1-3; D might be TRBD1 (5 bases). This CDR3 is built from 18 residues. The ends were cut back, 7 bases at V and 2 bases at J, with 24 bases in the middle. CDR1 is LNHDA and CDR2 is SQIVND in the germline V gene (reference sequence). The CDR3 nucleotides read TGTGCCAGTACCACCAGAAAGTCTTCAGGGAAGCCTGGAAACACCATATATTTT. It specifies CASTTRKSSGKPGNTIYF.

This clone was observed a few times. The rearrangement uses TRBV6-4 and TRBJ1-2, with a tentative D call TRBD1 (5 bases). V gave up 4 bases and J gave up 7 bases, with 16 bases separating them. Germline CDR1 reads MRHNA; CDR2 reads SNTAGT. The length of the CDR3 is 14 residues. The CDR3 nucleotides are TGTGCCAGCAGTGCGATTGGGGGGGAGAGTGGCTACACCTTC. It yields the protein CASSAIGGESGYTF.

The chain is built from TRBV4-3 and TRBJ2-2; a weak D match, TRBD2 (5 bases). Trimming stripped 0 bases from V and 5 bases from J, with 7 bases between. This CDR3 contains 14 residues. Germline CDR1 is LGHNA and CDR2 is YSLEER. CDR3 sequence: CASSQDSGTGELFF. The CDR3 nucleotides read TGCGCCAGCAGCCAAGATTCGGGGACCGGGGAGCTGTTTTTT.

The chain employs TRBV9 and TRBJ1-2; 8 bases are shared with TRBD1. The germline CDR1 and CDR2 sequences are SGDLS and YYNGEE. V was pared by 2 bases and J by 6 bases, with 0 bases of the junction left unmatched. The CDR3 runs 12 residues. DNA for the CDR3: TGTGCCAGCAGCGTGGGACAGGATGGCTACACCTTC. The encoded protein is CASSVGQDGYTF. Full variable domain (outside the CDR3, taken from reference TRBV9 and TRBJ1-2): DSGVTQTPKHLITATGQRVTLRCSPRSGDLSVYWYQQSLDQGLQFLIQYYNGEERAKGNILERFSAQQFPDLHSELNLSSLELGDSALYFCASSVGQDGYTFGSGTRLTVV.

V usage is TRBV6-5 and J usage is TRBJ2-2; D is unresolved. V was pared by 7 bases and J by 3 bases, with 6 bases between. Germline V gene lookup returns CDR1 MNHEY and CDR2 SVGAGI. The CDR3 runs to 12 residues. The CDR3: CASTTDTGELFF. DNA for the CDR3: TGTGCCAGCACTACGGACACCGGGGAGCTGTTTTTT.

Concerning this clone itself: Other nucleotide sequences from this sample produce the same CDR3. The chain is built from TRBV6-5 and TRBJ2-7; maybe TRBD2 (5 bases). The CDR3 length is 12 residues. Trimming pared 5 bases from V and 5 bases from J, leaving 10 bases between. Looked up from germline, CDR1 is MNHEY and CDR2 is SVGAGI. The CDR3, as DNA: TGTGCCAGCAGTCCGGGGTACGACGAGCAGTACTTC. Its protein is CASSPGYDEQYF.

There are a few counts of this clone. The genes are TRBV7-9 and TRBJ2-7; D not certain. V lost 3 bases and J 4 bases, leaving 10 bases between the germline ends. The CDR3 is 13 amino acids. CDR1 is SEHNR, CDR2 FQNEAQ, per germline (reference sequence). The DNA of the CDR3 is TGTGCCAGCAGCTTCCCGCGAGCGTACGAGCAGTACTTC. It specifies CASSFPRAYEQYF.

V and J are TRBV30 and TRBJ2-1; 13 bases map to TRBD2. CDR1 is GTSNPN, CDR2 SVGIG, per germline (reference sequence). V lost 5 bases, J lost 9 bases, and 7 bases stayed unmatched. This CDR3 region has 14 residues. This CDR3 reads CAWDGTSGVGEQFF. CDR3 DNA: TGTGCCTGGGATGGGACTAGCGGGGTCGGTGAGCAGTTCTTC.

The chain carries TRBV7-2 and TRBJ1-1; TRBD1 aligns across 9 bases. Germline V gene data show CDR1 as SGHTA and CDR2 as FQGNSA. The V gene end was trimmed by 4 bases and the J gene end by 4 bases; junction bases not matched to a gene: 7. This CDR3 region has 15 residues. CDR3 DNA: TGTGCCAGCAGCTGGAACCGGGACAGGGCCACTGAAGCTTTCTTT. Translated, it gives CASSWNRDRATEAFF.

The chain's CDR3 is CASSLEAVETQYF. The CDR3 nucleotides are TGTGCCAGCAGTCTTGAAGCGGTGGAGACCCAGTACTTC. V gene TRBV6-2 or TRBV6-3 combines with J gene TRBJ2-5; perhaps TRBD2 as D (5 bases). Looked up from germline, CDR1 is MNHEY and CDR2 is SVGEGT. This CDR3 spans 13 amino acids. V lost 5 bases, J lost 5 bases, and 12 bases lay in between.

The gene calls are TRBV5-8 and TRBJ1-3; D possibly corresponds to TRBD1 (6 bases). The germline V gene has CDR1 SGHTS and CDR2 YDEGEE. Trimming stripped 4 bases from V and 3 bases from J, with 14 bases between. The CDR3 runs to 15 residues. The DNA of the CDR3 is TGTGCCAGCAGCCGGGACACGGGCCTTGGAAACACCATATATTTT. This translates into CASSRDTGLGNTIYF.

A note on this clone: Other DNA sequences in this sample translate to the same CDR3. The CDR3 is CASSPLNTEAFF. The DNA of the CDR3 is TGTGCCAGCAGTCCGCTAAACACTGAAGCTTTCTTT. This chain joins TRBV3-1 (or the pseudogene TRBV3-2) and TRBJ1-1; D uncertain. V was clipped by 6 bases and J by 2 bases, with 7 bases between them. Germline lookup yields CDR1 LGHDT and CDR2 YNNKEL (reference sequence). The CDR3 length is 12 residues.

This clone was seen only a few times. This sequence joins TRBV6-6 and TRBJ2-7; D perhaps matches TRBD2 (5 bases). Trimming shortened V by 6 bases and J by 6 bases, and 12 bases separated the two germline ends. CDR1 is MNHNY, CDR2 SVGAGI, per germline (reference sequence). This CDR3 spans 12 amino acids. Here the CDR3 DNA reads TGTGCCAGCAGCCCGGGGAGTCGCGAGCAGTACTTC. This sequence encodes CASSPGSREQYF.

This rearrangement joins TRBV4-1 to TRBJ2-1, with 12 positions matching TRBD2. This CDR3 spans 18 amino acids. Germline CDR1 and CDR2: MGHRA and YSYEKL. J lost 6 bases, V lost 2 bases, and 11 bases had no gene match. The CDR3, as DNA: TGCGCCAGCAGCCAAAGCTCAGCCCTAGCGGGGGGGCCCAATGAGCAGTTCTTC. Protein: CASSQSSALAGGPNEQFF.

The chain couples TRBV5-8 to TRBJ1-5; no clear D. V lost 4 bases, J lost 4 bases, and 6 bases lay in between. CDR1 and CDR2 from the germline V gene are SGHTS and YDEGEE. The CDR3 has 12 residues. The CDR3 protein is CASSPRNQPQHF. The CDR3 bases are TGTGCCAGCAGCCCACGGAATCAGCCCCAGCATTTT.

This sequence joins TRBV27 and TRBJ1-2; 7 positions match TRBD1. Germline assignment: CDR1 MNHEY and CDR2 SMNVEV (reference sequence). CDR3 length: 14 amino acids. Losses at the gene ends were 6 bases for V and 4 bases for J; bases not matched to a gene: 8. The CDR3 loop reads CASSDRAGSYGYTF. The CDR3 DNA is TGTGCCAGCAGCGACAGGGCGGGGAGCTATGGCTACACCTTC.

The chain uses TRBV19 and TRBJ2-3; TRBD1 matches at 8 bases. Trimming cost V 3 bases and J 1 base; bases outside gene matches: 3. This CDR3 has 15 residues. Germline V CDR1 and CDR2: LNHDA, SQIVND (reference sequence). The CDR3 region is CASSIGQGGTDTQYF. The CDR3 DNA reads TGTGCCAGTAGTATTGGACAGGGAGGCACAGATACGCAGTATTTT.

J is TRBJ1-1 and V is TRBV5-1; 10 bases are shared with TRBD1. CDR1 is SGHRS, CDR2 YFSETQ, per germline. V shed 4 bases and J 7 bases; nucleotides not matched to a gene: 7. The CDR3 sequence is 14 residues long. CDR3 bases: TGCGCCAGCAGCCCGGGACAGGGGAGTGGTGAAGCTTTCTTT. This gives the protein CASSPGQGSGEAFF.